Listed below are T cell receptor beta chains from one sample, sequenced in a study of T cells in Graves' hyperthyroidism and ophthalmopathy. TCRdb called the multiplex PCR reads again in MiXCR, with one record for every CDR3 protein. The sample lists approximately 430,000 distinct CDR3 sequences, around 16% occurring once. The source material was blood. The receptors were sampled from a woman between 18 and 29 years old with Graves' hyperthyroidism. CDR3s include the opening cysteine and the closing phenylalanine or tryptophan. The D gene is left open where the match is weak. A row's size may be missing; if present it is once, few, many or a size class.

cdr3_length j_call v_call clone_size d_call cdr3_nt cdr3_aa
13 TRBJ2-5 TRBV4-2 few NA TGTGCCAGCAGCCAACTTTTAGAAGAGACCCAGTACTTC CASSQLLEETQYF
15 TRBJ1-2 TRBV7-8 NA NA TGTGCCAGCAGCCCGCCATGGCATGCGGGCTATGGCTACACCTTC CASSPPWHAGYGYTF
16 TRBJ2-5 TRBV15 NA TRBD2 TGTGCCACCAGCAGAGGACTAGCGGGCCGCCAAGAGACCCAGTACTTC CATSRGLAGRQETQYF
15 TRBJ2-3 TRBV7-2 many NA TGTGCCAGCAGCTCCAAACACCTGATCACAGATACGCAGTATTTT CASSSKHLITDTQYF
12 TRBJ1-2 TRBV5-1 NA NA TGCGCCAGCAGCTCCTATGGGGATGGCTACACCTTC CASSSYGDGYTF
13 TRBJ1-1 TRBV28 many NA TGTGCCAGCAGTAGGGGGGTCCCCGGTGAAGCTTTCTTT CASSRGVPGEAFF
18 TRBJ1-4 TRBV3-1 few TRBD1 TGTGCCAGCGGGCGTTCTCGGGACAGGGGTGCAACTAATGAAAAACTGTTTTTT CASGRSRDRGATNEKLFF
14 TRBJ1-3 TRBV6-1 NA TRBD1 TGTGCCAGCAGGTTAGGGGGCGCCGAAAACACCATATATTTT CASRLGGAENTIYF
16 TRBJ2-2 TRBV5-1 many NA TGCGCCAGCAGCCCCCGAGGCCGGGTGGACACCGGGGAGCTGTTTTTT CASSPRGRVDTGELFF
16 TRBJ2-5 TRBV11-3 many TRBD2 TGTGCCAGCAGCCCGGGACTAGCGGGGCCTGTAGAGACCCAGTACTTC CASSPGLAGPVETQYF
17 TRBJ2-5 TRBV4-1 many TRBD2 TGCGCCAGCAGCCGACTAGGACTAGCGGGCGTCCAAGAGACCCAGTACTTC CASSRLGLAGVQETQYF
14 TRBJ1-5 TRBV9 few NA TGTGCCAGCAGCGCTGGGACTCTAGGCCAGCCCCAGCATTTT CASSAGTLGQPQHF
17 TRBJ1-6 TRBV2 many NA TGTGCCAGCAAGAGGTACCACAGGGCTTTTCGGAATTCACCCCTCCACTTT CASKRYHRAFRNSPLHF
16 TRBJ2-2 TRBV6-5 NA NA TGTGCCAGCAGTTTACTCCCACAGGGATACACCGGGGAGCTGTTTTTT CASSLLPQGYTGELFF
13 TRBJ2-7 TRBV2 many NA TGTGCCAGCAGAATCTCGGGACGCTACGAGCAGTACTTC CASRISGRYEQYF
14 TRBJ1-2 TRBV25-1 few TRBD1 TGTGCCAGCAGATCGACAGGGGCGAACTATGGCTACACCTTC CASRSTGANYGYTF
15 TRBJ2-5 TRBV4-2 NA TRBD2 TGTGCCAGCAGCTCAGGGGCGGGGGGCCAAGAGACCCAGTACTTC CASSSGAGGQETQYF
14 TRBJ2-1 TRBV7-2 many NA TGTGCCAGCAGCTTACGGGAACCTCGCAATGAGCAGTTCTTC CASSLREPRNEQFF
14 TRBJ2-1 TRBV20-1 NA TRBD2 TGCAGTGCTCCTCTAGCGGGCCTTTACAATGAGCAGTTCTTC CSAPLAGLYNEQFF
19 TRBJ2-6 TRBV19 NA TRBD2 TGTGCCAGTAGTATATTAAGGACTAGCGGGAGCTCTGGGGCCAACGTCCTGACTTTC CASSILRTSGSSGANVLTF
14 TRBJ2-7 TRBV7-7 NA NA TGTGCTAGCAGCTTAGGTCCTGGCGGAGGCGAGCAGTACTTC CASSLGPGGGEQYF
15 TRBJ2-2 TRBV20-1 NA TRBD1 TGCAGTGCTAGCAGACAGGGGGCTATGGCCGGGGAGCTGTTTTTT CSASRQGAMAGELFF
16 TRBJ2-3 TRBV6-5 many TRBD2 TGTGCCAGCAGTTACCACCCTAGCGGGAGGACAGATACGCAGTATTTT CASSYHPSGRTDTQYF
13 TRBJ1-1 TRBV20-1 few NA TGCAGTGCCCACCGACCCCGGGACACTGAAGCTTTCTTT CSAHRPRDTEAFF
14 TRBJ1-5 TRBV19 NA NA TGTGCCAGTAGTATACAGGTCAGCAATCAGCCCCAGCATTTT CASSIQVSNQPQHF
17 TRBJ2-7 TRBV10-3 few TRBD2 TGTGCCAGCAGCAATCCCGGGACTAGCGGGGGGGCCAACGAGCAGTACTTC CASSNPGTSGGANEQYF